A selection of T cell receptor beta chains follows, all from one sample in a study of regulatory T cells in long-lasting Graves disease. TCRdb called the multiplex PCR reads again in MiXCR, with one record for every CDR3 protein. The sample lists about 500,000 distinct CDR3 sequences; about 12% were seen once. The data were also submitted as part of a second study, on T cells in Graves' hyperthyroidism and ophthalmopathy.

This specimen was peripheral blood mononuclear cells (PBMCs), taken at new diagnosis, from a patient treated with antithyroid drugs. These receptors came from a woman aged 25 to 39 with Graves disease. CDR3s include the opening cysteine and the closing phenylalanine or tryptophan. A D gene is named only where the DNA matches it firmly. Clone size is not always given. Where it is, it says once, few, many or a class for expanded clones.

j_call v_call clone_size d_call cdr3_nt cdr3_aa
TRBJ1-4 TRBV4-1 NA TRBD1 TGCGCCAGCAGAAGACAGGGGGGGGAAAAACTGTTTTTT CASRRQGGEKLFF
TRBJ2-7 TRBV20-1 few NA TGCAGTGCTAGAGGTAATAGCGGATCCTACGAGCAGTACTTC CSARGNSGSYEQYF
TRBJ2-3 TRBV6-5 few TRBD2 TGTGCCAGCAGTTACTCGGGGAGGGCTCCAGATACGCAGTATTTT CASSYSGRAPDTQYF
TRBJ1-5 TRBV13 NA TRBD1 TGTGCCAGCAGCTTAGGGGCAGGGGGCGACAATCAGCCCCAGCATTTT CASSLGAGGDNQPQHF
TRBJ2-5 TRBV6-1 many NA TGTGCCAGCAGGAAGGGACATTTAGAGACCCAGTACTTC CASRKGHLETQYF
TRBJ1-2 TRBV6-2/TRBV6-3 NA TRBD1 TGTGCCAGCAGCCGGGACAGATATGGCTACACCTTC CASSRDRYGYTF
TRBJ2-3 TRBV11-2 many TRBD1 TGTGCCAGCAGCTTAGGATTGGGACAGGACAGAAAATTGGATACGCAGTATTTT CASSLGLGQDRKLDTQYF
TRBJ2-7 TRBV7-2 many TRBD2 TGTGCCAGCAGCTGGGGTAGCGGGAGCTACGAGCAGTACTTC CASSWGSGSYEQYF
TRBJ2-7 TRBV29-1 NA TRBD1 TGCAGCGTTGAAGTGGGAAGGGACAGGGGGCGAGAGCAGTACTTC CSVEVGRDRGREQYF
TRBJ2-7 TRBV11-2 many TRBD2 TGTGCCAGCAGCACGAGGACTAGCGGGACAAACGAGCAGTACTTC CASSTRTSGTNEQYF
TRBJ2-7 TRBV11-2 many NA TGTGCCAGCAGCTCCTACGGGGACTTACGCGAGCAGTACTTC CASSSYGDLREQYF
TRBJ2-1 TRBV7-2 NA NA TGTGCCAGCAGCTTATCCCAGGTAGAGCAGTTCTTC CASSLSQVEQFF
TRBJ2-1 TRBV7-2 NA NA TGTGCCAGCAGCTTAGGTACGGGACGATACAATGAGCAGTTCTTC CASSLGTGRYNEQFF
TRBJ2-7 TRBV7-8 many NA TGTGCCAGCAGCCCCCGACAGTTAGCGAGCGACGAGCAGTACTTC CASSPRQLASDEQYF
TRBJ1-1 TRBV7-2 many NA TGTGCCAGCAGCTTACATGGAAAGGTGACTGAAGCTTTCTTT CASSLHGKVTEAFF
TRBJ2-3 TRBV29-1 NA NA TGCAGCGTTACCGGGACGGGGTTT CSVTGTGF
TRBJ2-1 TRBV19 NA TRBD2 TGTGCCAGTAAGGTTGCGGGAGGAAACAATGAGCAGTTCTTC CASKVAGGNNEQFF
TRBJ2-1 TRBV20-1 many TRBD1 TGCAGTGCCACTTGGGACAGGAATGAGCAGTTCTTC CSATWDRNEQFF
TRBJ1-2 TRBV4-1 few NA TGCGCCAGCAGCCAGACCTCTTGGCGTTATGGCTACACCTTC CASSQTSWRYGYTF
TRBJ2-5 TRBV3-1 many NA TGTGCCAGCAGCACGACGTCCTCCGGAGGCGGTTCCCAGTACTTC CASSTTSSGGGSQYF
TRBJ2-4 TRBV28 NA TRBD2 TGTGCCAGGTTCCGGCGGGAGAGAGGAGCGTGGGCCAAAAACATTCAGTACTTC CARFRRERGAWAKNIQYF
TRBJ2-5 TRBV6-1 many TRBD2 TGTGCCAGCGAAAAACTAGCGGGAGGGCAAGAGACCCAGTACTTC CASEKLAGGQETQYF
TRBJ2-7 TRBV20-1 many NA TGCAGTGCTAGACCGGACCTCTTCAGCTCCTACGAGCAGTACTTC CSARPDLFSSYEQYF
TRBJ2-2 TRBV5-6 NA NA TGTGCCAGCAGCTTCGCAGGACTTACCGGGGAGCTGTTTTTT CASSFAGLTGELFF
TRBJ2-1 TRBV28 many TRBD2 TGTGCCAGCATTCGACTAGCGGGAGGTGGAGATGAGCAGTTCTTC CASIRLAGGGDEQFF
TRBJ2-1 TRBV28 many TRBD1 TGTGCCAGCAGTCATCACCGGGACAGGGGCTACAATGAGCAGTTCTTC CASSHHRDRGYNEQFF
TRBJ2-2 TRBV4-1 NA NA TGCGCCAGCAGCCAAGGTCTCAGATGGAATACCGGGGAGCTGTTTTTT CASSQGLRWNTGELFF
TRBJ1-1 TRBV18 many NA TGTGCCAGCTCAGGACCTCCCAAACTTGGCCTTTACACTGAAGCTTTCTTT CASSGPPKLGLYTEAFF
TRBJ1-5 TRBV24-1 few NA TGTGCCACCAGTGAGCCAGGGATGGGTCAGCCCCAGCATTTT CATSEPGMGQPQHF
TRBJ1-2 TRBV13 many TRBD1 TGTGCCAGCAGCGTGGGACAGGGGGGCTACACCTTC CASSVGQGGYTF
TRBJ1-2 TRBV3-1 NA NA TGTGCCAGCAGCCCTTCTAAAGGACAGATCGCCGACTACACCTTC CASSPSKGQIADYTF
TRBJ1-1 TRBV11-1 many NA TGTGCCAGCAGCTCCTTTGACGGCAACACTGAAGCTTTCTTT CASSSFDGNTEAFF
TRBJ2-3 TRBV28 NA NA TGTGCCAGCAGTTTATTACCGGGCCAAGGGAATCAGCCCCAGTATTTT CASSLLPGQGNQPQYF
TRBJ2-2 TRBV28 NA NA TGTGCCAGCAGTCGATCGAGAAACACCGGGGAGCTGTTTTTT CASSRSRNTGELFF